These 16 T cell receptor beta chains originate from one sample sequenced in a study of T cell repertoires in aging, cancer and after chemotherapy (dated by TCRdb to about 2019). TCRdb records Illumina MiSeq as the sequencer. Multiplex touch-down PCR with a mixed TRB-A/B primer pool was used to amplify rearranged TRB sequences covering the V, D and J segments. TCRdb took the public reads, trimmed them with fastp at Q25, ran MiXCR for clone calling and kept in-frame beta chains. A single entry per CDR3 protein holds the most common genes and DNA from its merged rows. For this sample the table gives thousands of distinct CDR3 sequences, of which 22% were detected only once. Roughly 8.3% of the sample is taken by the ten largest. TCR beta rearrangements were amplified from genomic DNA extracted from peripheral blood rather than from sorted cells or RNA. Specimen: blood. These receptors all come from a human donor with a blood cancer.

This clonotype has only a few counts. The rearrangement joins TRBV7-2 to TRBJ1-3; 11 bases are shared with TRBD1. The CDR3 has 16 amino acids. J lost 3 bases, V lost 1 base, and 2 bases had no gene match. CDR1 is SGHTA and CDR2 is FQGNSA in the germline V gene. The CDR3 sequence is CASSLVGQGVGNTIYF. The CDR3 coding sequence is TGTGCCAGCAGCTTAGTGGGACAGGGGGTTGGAAACACCATATATTTT.

Written as DNA, the CDR3 is TGTGCCAGCAGCTTTCCGGGACAGACCTCTGGAAACACCATATATTTT. This translates into CASSFPGQTSGNTIYF. V is TRBV12-3 or TRBV12-4 and J is TRBJ1-3; 7 bases match TRBD1. CDR3 size: 16 residues. V was clipped by 6 bases and J by 0 bases; unmatched bases: 8.

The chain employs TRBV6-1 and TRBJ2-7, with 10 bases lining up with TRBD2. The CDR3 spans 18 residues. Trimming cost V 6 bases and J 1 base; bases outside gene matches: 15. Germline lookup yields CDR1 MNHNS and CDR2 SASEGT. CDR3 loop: CASSPLRLAGVGSYEQYF. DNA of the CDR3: TGTGCCAGCAGCCCCCTTCGGCTAGCGGGAGTAGGATCCTACGAGCAGTACTTC.

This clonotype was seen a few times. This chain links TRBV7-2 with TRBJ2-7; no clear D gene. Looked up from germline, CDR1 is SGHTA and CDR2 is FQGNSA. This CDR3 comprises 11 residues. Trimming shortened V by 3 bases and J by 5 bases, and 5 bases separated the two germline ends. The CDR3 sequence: CASSFVNEQYF. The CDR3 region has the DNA TGTGCCAGCAGCTTCGTTAACGAGCAGTACTTC.

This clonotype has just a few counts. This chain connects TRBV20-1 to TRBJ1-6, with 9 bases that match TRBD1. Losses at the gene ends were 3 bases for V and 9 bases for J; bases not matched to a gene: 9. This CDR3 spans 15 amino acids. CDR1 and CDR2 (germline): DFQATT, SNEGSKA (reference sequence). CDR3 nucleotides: TGCAGTGCTAGGGCCACCGGGACAGGGAGTTCACCCCTCCACTTT. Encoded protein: CSARATGTGSSPLHF.

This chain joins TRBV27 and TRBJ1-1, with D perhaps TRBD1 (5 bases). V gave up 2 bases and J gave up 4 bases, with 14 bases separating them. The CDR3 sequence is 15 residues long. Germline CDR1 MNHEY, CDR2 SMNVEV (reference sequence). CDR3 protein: CASSLKRGTRTEAFF. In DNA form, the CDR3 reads TGTGCCAGCAGTTTAAAACGGGGGACGCGCACTGAAGCTTTCTTT.

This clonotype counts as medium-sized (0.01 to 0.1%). The CDR3 region is CAWAGGPIETQYF. The CDR3 coding sequence is TGTGCCTGGGCGGGAGGGCCTATTGAGACCCAGTACTTC. The chain uses TRBV30 and TRBJ2-5, with 9 positions matching TRBD2. The ends lost 5 bases at V and 5 bases at J; junction bases unmatched: 6. CDR3 length: 13 residues. In germline, CDR1 is GTSNPN, CDR2 SVGIG (reference sequence).

The CDR3 reads CASSFTSRGGQVQGQYF. CDR3 in DNA: TGCGCCAGCAGCTTTACCTCCCGCGGGGGCCAAGTCCAGGGTCAGTACTTC. The V gene is TRBV5-1, the J gene TRBJ2-7, with D maybe TRBD2 (7 bases). The CDR3 spans 17 residues. CDR1 is SGHRS, CDR2 YFSETQ, per germline. The V gene lost 2 bases and the J gene lost 10 bases, with 28 bases spanning the gap.

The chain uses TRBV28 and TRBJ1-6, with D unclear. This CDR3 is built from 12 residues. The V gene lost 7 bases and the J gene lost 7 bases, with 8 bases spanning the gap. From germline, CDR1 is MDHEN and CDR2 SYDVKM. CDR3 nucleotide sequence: TGTGCCAGCAAAAGGGTAAATTCACCCCTCCACTTT. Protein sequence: CASKRVNSPLHF.

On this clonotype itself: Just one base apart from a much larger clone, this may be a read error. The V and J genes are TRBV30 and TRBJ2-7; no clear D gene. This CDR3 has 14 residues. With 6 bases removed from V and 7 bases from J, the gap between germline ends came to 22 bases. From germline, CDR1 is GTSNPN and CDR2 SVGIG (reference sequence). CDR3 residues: CACIPAFPYNEQYF. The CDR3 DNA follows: TGTGCCTGTATTCCTGCGTTTCCCTACAATGAGCAGTACTTC. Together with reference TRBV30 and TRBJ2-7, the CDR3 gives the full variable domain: SQTIHQWPATLVQPVGSPLSLECTVEGTSNPNLYWYRQAAGRGLQLLFYSVGIGQISSEVPQNLSASRPQDRQFILSSKKLLLSDSGFYLCACIPAFPYNEQYFGPGTRLTVT.

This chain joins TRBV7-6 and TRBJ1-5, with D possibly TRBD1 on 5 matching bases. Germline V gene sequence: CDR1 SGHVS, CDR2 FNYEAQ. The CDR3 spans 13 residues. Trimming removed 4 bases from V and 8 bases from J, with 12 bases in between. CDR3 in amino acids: CASSSAGGEPQHF. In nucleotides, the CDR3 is TGTGCCAGCAGCTCCGCCGGGGGGGAGCCCCAGCATTTT.

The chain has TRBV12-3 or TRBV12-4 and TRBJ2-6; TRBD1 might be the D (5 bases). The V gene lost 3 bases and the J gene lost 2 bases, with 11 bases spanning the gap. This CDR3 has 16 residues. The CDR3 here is CASSFKTVTGANVLTF. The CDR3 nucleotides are TGTGCCAGCAGTTTTAAGACAGTGACTGGGGCCAACGTCCTGACTTTC.

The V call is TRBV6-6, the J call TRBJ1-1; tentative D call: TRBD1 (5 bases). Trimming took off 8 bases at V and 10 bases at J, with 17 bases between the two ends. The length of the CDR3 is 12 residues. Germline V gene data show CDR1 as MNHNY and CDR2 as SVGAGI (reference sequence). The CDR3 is CASDVPGLVAFF. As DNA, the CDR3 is TGTGCCAGCGATGTCCCAGGGTTGGTAGCTTTCTTT.

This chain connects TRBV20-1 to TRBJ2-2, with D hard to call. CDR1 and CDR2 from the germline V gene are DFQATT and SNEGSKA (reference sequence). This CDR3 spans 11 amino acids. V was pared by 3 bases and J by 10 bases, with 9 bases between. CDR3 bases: TGCAGTGCTAGTTCCCCCGAGGAGCTGTTTTTT. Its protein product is CSASSPEELFF.

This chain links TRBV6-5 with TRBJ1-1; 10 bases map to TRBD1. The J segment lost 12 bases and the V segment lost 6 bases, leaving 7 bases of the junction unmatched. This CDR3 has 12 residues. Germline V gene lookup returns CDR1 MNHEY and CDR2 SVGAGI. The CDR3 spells CASSPGTGATFF. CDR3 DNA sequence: TGTGCCAGCAGCCCCGGGACAGGGGCAACTTTCTTT.

The CDR3: CASRPGAPSGNTIYF. The CDR3 DNA follows: TGTGCCTCAAGGCCGGGGGCGCCGTCTGGAAACACCATATATTTT. This chain connects TRBV28 to TRBJ1-3, with a tentative D call TRBD1 (6 bases). The CDR3 covers 15 residues. Germline loops: CDR1 MDHEN, CDR2 SYDVKM. The ends were cut back, 11 bases at V and 1 base at J, with 18 bases in the middle.